Presented here are 10 T cell receptor beta chains from one specimen sequenced in a study of T cell responses to AZD1222 COVID-19 vaccine. Assay: immunoSEQ multiplex PCR; the TCRdb copy retains only in-frame clones and omits some. The sample consists of 150,000 to 200,000 clones, 94% of them appearing once. The material sequenced was peripheral blood, taken on day 0 of AZD1222 vaccination. These TCRs come from an adult in good health.

The V gene is TRBV5-5, the J gene TRBJ2-7; D perhaps matches TRBD1 (6 bases). The ends were cut back, 2 bases at V and 5 bases at J, with 14 bases in the middle. The V gene's germline CDR1 is SGHKS and CDR2 YYEKEE (reference sequence). The CDR3 extends over 14 amino acids. The DNA of the CDR3 is TGTGCCAGCAGCTTTAGCAGGGGTGAACACGAGCAGTACTTC. This gives the protein CASSFSRGEHEQYF.

The chain has TRBV10-3 and TRBJ2-3; 10 nucleotides line up with TRBD2. Trimming removed 5 bases from V and 5 bases from J; junction bases left unmatched: 10. CDR3 length equals 16 residues. Germline V gene data show CDR1 as ENHRY and CDR2 as SYGVKD. This chain's CDR3 is CAISNPERLAGDTQYF. CDR3 nucleotide sequence: TGTGCCATCAGTAACCCGGAGAGACTAGCGGGAGATACGCAGTATTTT.

The chain carries TRBV4-2 and TRBJ2-7; 7 bases align to TRBD2. The CDR3 is 17 residues long. J was trimmed by 6 bases and V by 0 bases; bases with no gene match: 14. Germline V gene data show CDR1 as LGHNA and CDR2 as YNFKEQ. The CDR3 sequence: CASSQEGSVAGRGEQYF. The CDR3 coding sequence is TGTGCCAGCAGCCAAGAAGGTTCGGTCGCAGGGAGGGGCGAGCAGTACTTC.

The CDR3 is CASSPPGAGTGLSYTF. The CDR3 DNA reads TGTGCCAGCTCACCACCGGGGGCCGGGACAGGGCTTTCCTACACCTTC. This chain links TRBV18 with TRBJ1-2; 9 positions agree with TRBD1. CDR1 is KGHSH, CDR2 LQKENI, per germline. The CDR3 sequence is 16 residues long. V was clipped by 0 bases and J by 10 bases; unmatched bases: 12.

This clone has just one count. This sequence joins TRBV5-1 and TRBJ2-3; no clear D gene. Per the germline V gene, CDR1 is SGHRS and CDR2 is YFSETQ. Trimming took 0 bases from V and 1 from J, leaving 12 bases between them. This CDR3 has 16 residues. CDR3 DNA: TGCGCCAGCAGCTTGGGGCGAGGAATCCGCACAGATACGCAGTATTTT. Translation gives CASSLGRGIRTDTQYF.

The V gene is TRBV10-3, the J gene TRBJ1-2, with a weak D call TRBD1 (5 bases). The CDR3 has 12 amino acids. V lost 8 bases and J 4 bases, leaving 11 bases between the germline ends. CDR1 and CDR2 from the germline V gene are ENHRY and SYGVKD. The CDR3 loop is CAIGDGSYGYTF. In DNA form, the CDR3 reads TGTGCCATCGGGGACGGAAGCTATGGCTACACCTTC.

The chain has TRBV6-5 and TRBJ1-2; no clear D. Germline V gives CDR1 MNHEY, CDR2 SVGAGI. The V and J ends lost 6 bases and 3 bases respectively, with 11 bases between them. The CDR3 loop spans 13 amino acids. The CDR3 reads CASRQTLYYGYTF. The CDR3 DNA reads TGTGCCAGCAGACAGACCCTTTACTATGGCTACACCTTC.

The sample holds a few counts of this clone. The chain employs TRBV19 and TRBJ2-6; D not resolved. Deletions cut 7 bases from V and 2 bases from J, with 9 bases between. The CDR3 extends over 14 amino acids. The V gene's germline CDR1 is LNHDA and CDR2 SQIVND (reference sequence). CDR3 amino acids: CASTLGAGANVLTF. Written as DNA, the CDR3 is TGTGCCAGTACGCTGGGCGCTGGGGCCAACGTCCTGACTTTC.

V and J are TRBV7-8 and TRBJ1-1; D uncertain. V shed 1 base and J shed 5 bases, with 11 bases lying between them. The V gene's germline CDR1 is SGHVS and CDR2 FQNEAQ. The CDR3 extends over 14 amino acids. CDR3 protein: CASSLDRGGTEAFF. The CDR3 bases are TGTGCCAGCAGCTTAGATAGAGGTGGGACTGAAGCTTTCTTT. Using reference TRBV7-8 and TRBJ1-1 for the parts outside the CDR3, the full variable domain is GAGVSQSPRYKVAKRGQDVALRCDPISGHVSLFWYQQALGQGPEFLTYFQNEAQLDKSGLPSDRFFAERPEGSVSTLKIQRTQQEDSAVYLCASSLDRGGTEAFFGQGTRLTVV.

This clone was recorded only once. DNA of the CDR3: TGTGCCAGCAGGACAGGGGAGGGCAACATTCAGTACTTC. Protein sequence: CASRTGEGNIQYF. This sequence joins TRBV28 and TRBJ2-4; D might be TRBD1 (8 bases). Germline CDR1 reads MDHEN; CDR2 reads SYDVKM. The CDR3 consists of 13 residues. Trimming stripped 6 bases from V and 7 bases from J, with 13 bases between.